This TCR beta chain derives from a study of shared clonotypes between healthy human individuals. Naive CD8 cells, CD45RO-negative and positively selected for CCR7, excluded terminally differentiated effector memory CD45RA+ cells. Each donor was a Caucasian adult residing in Nashville, Tennessee. Findings and limits, study-wide: For naive CD4 cells, 4.5% to 6.5% of clonotypes were shared across a handful of donors.

This clone was observed a single time. As yet, its antigen is unknown. CDR3 length: 14 residues. CDR1 is SGHTA, CDR2 FQGNSA, per germline. Trimming took 5 bases from V and 0 from J; bases not matched to a gene: 4. Some clones are missing from TCRdb's copy, which holds only in-frame ones; the method was immunoSEQ multiplex PCR. Of about 2.2 million clones listed, under 95% were seen once; the top ten hold roughly 1.8%. This clonotype originated in a man between 18 and 35 years old in good health. Some clones in this sample may be carry-over from other donors' samples. What was sequenced was naive CD8+ T cells from PBMCs. The rearrangement joins TRBV7-2 to TRBJ2-7; 7 bases agree with TRBD1. The CDR3 DNA reads TGTGCCAGCAGCCCTGGGGACAGCTCCTACGAGCAGTACTTC. This sequence encodes CASSPGDSSYEQYF.